One sample yielded the 9 T cell receptor beta chains listed below, sequenced in a study of response to subunit inactivated influenza vaccine. Via MiXCR, TCRdb re-called the RT-PCR reads, giving one row per CDR3 protein. The data contain 650,000 or so distinct CDR3 sequences, about 14% of them seen just once; the ten biggest clones take up 6% to 9.5%. The source material was PBMCs from blood, sampled around 14 days before vaccination. All receptors come from a man aged 50-60 years who received an inactivated influenza vaccine.

The chain carries TRBV7-9 and TRBJ2-5; D possibly uses TRBD1 or TRBD2 (5 bases each). Germline-derived CDR1 and CDR2 are SEHNR and FQNEAQ (reference sequence). V was clipped by 10 bases and J by 0 bases, with 18 bases between them. CDR3 length equals 15 residues. The CDR3 nucleotides read TGTGCCACTTCCAAGAGGGGACCGTACCAAGAGACCCAGTACTTC. It specifies CATSKRGPYQETQYF.

The rearrangement links TRBV10-3 to TRBJ2-7, with D possibly being TRBD1 (5 bases). V lost 0 bases and J lost 0, with 15 bases in between. In germline, CDR1 is ENHRY, CDR2 SYGVKD. The CDR3 is 17 amino acids. Here the CDR3 reads CAISESISARVSYEQYF. The CDR3 bases are TGTGCCATCAGTGAGTCGATCTCGGCCAGGGTCTCCTACGAGCAGTACTTC.

A few counts support this clonotype. The V call is TRBV20-1, the J call TRBJ1-5, with D unclear. The CDR3 length is 15 residues. V lost 4 bases, J lost 0 bases, and 13 bases lay in between. Germline CDR1 is DFQATT and CDR2 is SNEGSKA (reference sequence). The CDR3 bases are TGCAGTGCTACGCACGGACGGAATAGCAATCAGCCCCAGCATTTT. This encodes CSATHGRNSNQPQHF.

This clonotype was counted only a few times. The chain employs TRBV7-2 and TRBJ1-2; D remains unclear. Per germline, CDR1 SGHTA and CDR2 FQGNSA. The CDR3 runs 14 residues. V dropped 1 base and J dropped 5 bases, with 11 bases sitting between them. CDR3: CASSLVADPYGYTF. The CDR3 DNA is TGTGCCAGCAGCTTAGTGGCGGACCCATATGGCTACACCTTC.

The CDR3 nucleotides read TGTGCCAGCAGCCCCAGTGCAGCGGGAGGGACAGATACGCAGTATTTT. Residues: CASSPSAAGGTDTQYF. V is TRBV7-8 and J is TRBJ2-3; 10 bases fit TRBD2. With 5 bases clipped from V and 3 bases from J, the junction kept 8 bases outside the gene matches. The CDR3 consists of 16 residues. Germline assignment: CDR1 SGHVS and CDR2 FQNEAQ.

The chain couples TRBV5-1 to TRBJ2-3; 13 positions match TRBD2. CDR1 SGHRS and CDR2 YFSETQ come from the germline V gene. The CDR3 is 16 residues long. V was clipped by 3 bases and J by 5 bases; unmatched bases: 6. CDR3 protein: CASSSGTSGTIDTQYF. The CDR3 nucleotides are TGCGCCAGCAGCTCAGGGACTAGCGGGACGATAGATACGCAGTATTTT. Complete variable domain (other parts from reference TRBV5-1 and TRBJ2-3): KAGVTQTPRYLIKTRGQQVTLSCSPISGHRSVSWYQQTPGQGLQFLFEYFSETQRNKGNFPGRFSGRQFSNSRSEMNVSTLELGDSALYLCASSSGTSGTIDTQYFGPGTRLTVL.

This clonotype was seen only a few times. The V call is TRBV27, the J call TRBJ2-7, with D uncertain. The CDR3 runs 13 residues. In germline, CDR1 is MNHEY, CDR2 SMNVEV (reference sequence). V lost 2 bases and J lost 2, with 7 bases in between. CDR3 DNA sequence: TGTGCCAGCAGTTTAAAACCCGCCTACGAGCAGTACTTC. Its translation: CASSLKPAYEQYF.

This clonotype turned up a few times. The chain combines TRBV20-1 with TRBJ2-7; no clear D. V was shortened by 6 bases and J by 3 bases, with 15 bases between the two germline ends. Germline-derived CDR1 and CDR2 are DFQATT and SNEGSKA (reference sequence). This CDR3 comprises 13 residues. Written as DNA, the CDR3 is TGCAGTGCCCGTTCGAGGCAGAACTACGAGCAGTACTTC. Protein: CSARSRQNYEQYF.

The chain recombines TRBV7-9 with TRBJ1-2; D uncertain. The CDR3 is 16 amino acids. Germline V gives CDR1 SEHNR, CDR2 FQNEAQ (reference sequence). The V gene lost 3 bases and the J gene lost 4 bases, with 18 bases spanning the gap. The DNA for the CDR3 is TGTGCCAGCAGCTTGCCGACGGGATCGCGCGGCTATGGCTACACCTTC. Translating it yields CASSLPTGSRGYGYTF. The complete variable domain, with remaining parts taken from reference TRBV7-9 and TRBJ1-2, reads DTGVSQNPRHKITKRGQNVTFRCDPISEHNRLYWYRQTLGQGPEFLTYFQNEAQLEKSRLLSDRFSAERPKGSFSTLEIQRTEQGDSAMYLCASSLPTGSRGYGYTFGSGTRLTVV.